What follows are 10 T cell receptor beta chains derived from one specimen sequenced in a study of T cell therapy after organ transplantation. Regarding time point: 4-8 weeks after completion of therapy. What these receptors recognize is not known. Repertoires were generated with immunoSEQ multiplex PCR, while TCRdb's copy carries only in-frame clones and drops some. Seen here are some 6,000 clones, about two thirds observed once, and the top ten hold about 30%. The material was CD8+ T cells from blood, obtained after autologous CMV-specific T cell therapy. These TCRs come from a human patient who had received a solid organ transplant and had CMV disease. Some T cells may be graft donor cells.

V and J are TRBV5-1 and TRBJ1-1, with TRBD1 matching 7 bases. The V gene's germline CDR1 is SGHRS and CDR2 YFSETQ. With 1 base clipped from V and 5 bases from J, the junction kept 5 bases outside the gene matches. The CDR3 length is 14 residues. CDR3 bases: TGCGCCAGCAGCTTGAGAGGGGGCTGGACTGAAGCTTTCTTT. It is translated as CASSLRGGWTEAFF.

This clone was picked up a small number of times. The rearrangement joins TRBV4-2 to TRBJ1-2; D is unresolved. The CDR3 runs to 18 residues. CDR1 is LGHNA, CDR2 YNFKEQ, per germline. V shed 0 bases and J shed 4 bases, with 21 bases lying between them. CDR3 in amino acids: CASSQEYYTSQDPYGYTF. The CDR3 DNA sequence: TGTGCCAGCAGCCAAGAGTACTACACGAGCCAGGACCCCTATGGCTACACCTTC.

This chain connects TRBV6-5 to TRBJ2-2; D is undetermined. Deletions cut 2 bases from V and 5 bases from J, with 12 bases between. The CDR3 length is 15 residues. Germline assignment: CDR1 MNHEY and CDR2 SVGAGI. As DNA, the CDR3 is TGTGCCAGCAGTTACACGTCATTTGGGACCGGGGAGCTGTTTTTT. Residues: CASSYTSFGTGELFF.

This rearrangement joins TRBV4-1 to TRBJ2-5, with 16 positions matching TRBD2. J lost 5 bases, V lost 3 bases, and 12 bases had no gene match. CDR3 size: 19 residues. The germline gives CDR1 MGHRA, CDR2 YSYEKL. CDR3 sequence: CASSHRQTGTSGRVETQYF. CDR3 in DNA: TGCGCCAGCAGCCATAGGCAGACCGGGACTAGCGGGAGGGTTGAGACCCAGTACTTC.

In its sample, this clone was seen once. J is TRBJ2-1 and V is TRBV19; perhaps TRBD2 as D (6 bases). The CDR3 is 15 amino acids. Trimming pared 5 bases from V and 2 bases from J, leaving 13 bases between. The germline V gene encodes CDR1 LNHDA and CDR2 SQIVND (reference sequence). CDR3 DNA sequence: TGTGCCAGTAGTGCGGGAACGGGAGCCTACAATGAGCAGTTCTTC. Its translation: CASSAGTGAYNEQFF.

By sample fraction, this clone is large (0.1 to 1%). V and J are TRBV2 and TRBJ2-7; D gene ambiguous. Per the germline V gene, CDR1 is SNHLY and CDR2 is FYNNEI. The CDR3 loop spans 12 amino acids. V was pared by 0 bases and J by 4 bases, with 4 bases between. The CDR3 DNA sequence: TGTGCCAGCAGTGAAGCGGTATACGAGCAGTACTTC. It is translated as CASSEAVYEQYF.

The V gene is TRBV9, the J gene TRBJ2-2; D might be TRBD1 (5 bases). The CDR3 sequence is 13 residues long. CDR1 SGDLS and CDR2 YYNGEE come from the germline V gene. The V and J ends lost 3 bases and 7 bases respectively, with 10 bases between them. CDR3 coding DNA: TGTGCCAGCAGCGCGACAGTTAGCGGGGAGCTGTTTTTT. It encodes CASSATVSGELFF.

This sequence joins TRBV19 and TRBJ2-3; the match to TRBD2 covers 8 bases. The CDR3 has 15 amino acids. Germline V lookup: CDR1 LNHDA, CDR2 SQIVND (reference sequence). Losses at the gene ends were 8 bases for V and 3 bases for J; bases not matched to a gene: 10. CDR3 coding DNA: TGTGCCAGTTTAGACCTAAGCGGGAGTACAGATACGCAGTATTTT. It translates to CASLDLSGSTDTQYF.

The chain is built from TRBV15 and TRBJ2-2; 9 nucleotides align to TRBD2. The V segment lost 5 bases and the J segment 2 bases; nucleotides outside the gene matches: 9. The CDR3 extends over 17 amino acids. Looked up from germline, CDR1 is LNHNV and CDR2 is YYDKDF (reference sequence). The CDR3 DNA reads as TGTGCCACCAGCCCGGGGACTAGCCGAATTAACACCGGGGAGCTGTTTTTT. As protein: CATSPGTSRINTGELFF. Using reference TRBV15 and TRBJ2-2 for the parts outside the CDR3, the full variable domain is DAMVIQNPRYQVTQFGKPVTLSCSQTLNHNVMYWYQQKSSQAPKLLFHYYDKDFNNEADTPDNFQSRRPNTSFCFLDIRSPGLGDTAMYLCATSPGTSRINTGELFFGEGSRLTVL.

This chain uses TRBV14 with TRBJ1-5; 9 bases fit TRBD1. The CDR3 covers 20 residues. Per the germline V gene, CDR1 is SGHDN and CDR2 is FVKESK. V was clipped by 1 base and J by 5 bases; unmatched bases: 18. CDR3 nucleotides: TGTGCCAGCAGCCAAGGAGCTGCACAGGGGGCCCTTTTTTTCCATCAGCCCCAGCATTTT. Amino acids: CASSQGAAQGALFFHQPQHF.